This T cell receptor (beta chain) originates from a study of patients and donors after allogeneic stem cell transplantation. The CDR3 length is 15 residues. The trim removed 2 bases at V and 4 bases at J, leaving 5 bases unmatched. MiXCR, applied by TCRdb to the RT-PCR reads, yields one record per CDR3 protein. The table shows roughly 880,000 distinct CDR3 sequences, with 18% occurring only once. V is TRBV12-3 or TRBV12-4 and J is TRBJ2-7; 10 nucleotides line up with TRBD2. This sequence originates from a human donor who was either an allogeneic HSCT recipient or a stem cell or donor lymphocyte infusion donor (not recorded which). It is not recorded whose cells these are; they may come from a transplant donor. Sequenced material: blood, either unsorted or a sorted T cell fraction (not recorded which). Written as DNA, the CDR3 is TGTGCCAGCAGTTTATACCTAGCGGGGGAATACGAGCAGTACTTC. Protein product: CASSLYLAGEYEQYF.